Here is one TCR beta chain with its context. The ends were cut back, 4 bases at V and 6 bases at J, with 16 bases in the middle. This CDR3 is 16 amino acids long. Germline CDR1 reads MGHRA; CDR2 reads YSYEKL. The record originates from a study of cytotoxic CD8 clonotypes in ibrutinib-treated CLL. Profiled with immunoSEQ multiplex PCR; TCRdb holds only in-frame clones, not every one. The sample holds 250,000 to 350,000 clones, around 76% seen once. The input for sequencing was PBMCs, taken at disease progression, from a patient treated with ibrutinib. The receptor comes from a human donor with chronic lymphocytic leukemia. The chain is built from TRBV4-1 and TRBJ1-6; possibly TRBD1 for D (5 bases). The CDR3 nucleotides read TGCGCCAGCAGCCCCTCTGCAAGGACACCTAATTCACCCCTCCACTTT. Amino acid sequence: CASSPSARTPNSPLHF.